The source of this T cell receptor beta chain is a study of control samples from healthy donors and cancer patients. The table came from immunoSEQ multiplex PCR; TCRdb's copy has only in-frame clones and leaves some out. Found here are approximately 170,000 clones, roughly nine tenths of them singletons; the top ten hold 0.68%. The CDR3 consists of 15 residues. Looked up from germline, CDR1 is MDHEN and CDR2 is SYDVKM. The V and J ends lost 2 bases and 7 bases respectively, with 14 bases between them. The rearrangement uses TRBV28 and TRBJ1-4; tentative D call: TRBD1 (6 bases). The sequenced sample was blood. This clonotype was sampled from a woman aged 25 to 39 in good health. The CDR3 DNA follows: TGTGCCAGCAGTTTAGGGGGGGCACGAGCTGAAAAACTGTTTTTT. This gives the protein CASSLGGARAEKLFF. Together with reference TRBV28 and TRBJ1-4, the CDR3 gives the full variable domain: DVKVTQSSRYLVKRTGEKVFLECVQDMDHENMFWYRQDPGLGLRLIYFSYDVKMKEKGDIPEGYSVSREKKERFSLILESASTNQTSMYLCASSLGGARAEKLFFGSGTQLSVL.